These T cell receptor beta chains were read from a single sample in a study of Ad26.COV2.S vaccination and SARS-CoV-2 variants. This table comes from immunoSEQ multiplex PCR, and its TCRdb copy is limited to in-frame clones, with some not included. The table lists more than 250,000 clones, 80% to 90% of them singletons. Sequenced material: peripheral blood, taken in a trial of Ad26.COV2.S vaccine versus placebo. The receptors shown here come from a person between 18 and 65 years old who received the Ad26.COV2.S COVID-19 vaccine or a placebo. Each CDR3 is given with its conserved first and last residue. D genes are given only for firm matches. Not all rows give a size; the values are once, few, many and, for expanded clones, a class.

CDR3: CASSQFSGGTYEQYF; DNA: TGTGCCAGCAGCCAATTTTCGGGAGGCACCTACGAGCAGTACTTC; size: .; J: TRBJ2-7; D: TRBD2; V: TRBV3-1/TRBV3-2
CDR3: CSASEGTGTKNIQYF; DNA: TGCAGTGCTAGTGAAGGGACAGGAACCAAAAACATTCAGTACTTC; size: .; J: TRBJ2-4; D: TRBD1; V: TRBV20-1
CDR3: CASSTGTSFGNTIYF; DNA: TGTGCCAGCAGCACCGGGACCAGTTTTGGAAACACCATATATTTT; size: .; J: TRBJ1-3; D: .; V: TRBV28
CDR3: CASSYGKDTEAFF; DNA: TGTGCCAGCAGTTACGGGAAGGACACTGAAGCTTTCTTT; size: .; J: TRBJ1-1; D: .; V: TRBV6-5
CDR3: CASSYPGTGPVIPGSPLHF; DNA: TGTGCCAGCAGCTATCCCGGGACAGGACCCGTTATCCCAGGTTCACCCCTCCACTTT; size: .; J: TRBJ1-6; D: TRBD1; V: TRBV5-6
CDR3: CASSQGVNRDRGEQYF; DNA: TGTGCCAGCAGCCAGGGGGTGAACAGGGACCGGGGCGAGCAGTACTTC; size: .; J: TRBJ2-7; D: TRBD1; V: TRBV5-4
CDR3: CASSLAGGYEQYF; DNA: TGTGCCAGCAGCCTAGCGGGGGGCTACGAGCAGTACTTC; size: .; J: TRBJ2-7; D: TRBD2; V: TRBV27
CDR3: CASSETGTGVIGQYF; DNA: TGTGCCAGCAGTGAAACCGGGACAGGGGTTATAGGGCAGTACTTC; size: .; J: TRBJ2-7; D: TRBD1; V: TRBV27
CDR3: CAGSIDRAAYGYTF; DNA: TGTGCCGGTAGTATAGATCGGGCAGCCTATGGCTACACCTTC; size: .; J: TRBJ1-2; D: .; V: TRBV19
CDR3: CASRPQGASEKLFF; DNA: TGTGCCAGCAGACCACAGGGGGCGAGTGAAAAACTGTTTTTT; size: .; J: TRBJ1-4; D: TRBD1; V: TRBV11-2
CDR3: CASSLTQGPSEAFF; DNA: TGTGCCAGCAGCTTAACACAGGGGCCCTCCGAAGCTTTCTTT; size: .; J: TRBJ1-1; D: TRBD1; V: TRBV7-9
CDR3: CASSPTKGTEAFF; DNA: TGTGCCAGCTCACCTACTAAGGGAACTGAAGCTTTCTTT; size: .; J: TRBJ1-1; D: .; V: TRBV18
CDR3: CAIRPGLGDNEQFF; DNA: TGTGCCATCAGACCAGGACTAGGTGACAATGAGCAGTTCTTC; size: .; J: TRBJ2-1; D: TRBD2; V: TRBV10-3
CDR3: CASSRSGQGYEQYF; DNA: TGTGCCAGCAGCCGCTCCGGGCAGGGATACGAGCAGTACTTC; size: .; J: TRBJ2-7; D: .; V: TRBV5-4
CDR3: CASSLGGFDTEAFF; DNA: TGCGCCAGCAGCTTGGGGGGGTTCGACACTGAAGCTTTCTTT; size: .; J: TRBJ1-1; D: .; V: TRBV5-1
CDR3: CASSLQGGEQYF; DNA: TGTGCCAGCAGCTTACAGGGTGGCGAGCAGTACTTC; size: .; J: TRBJ2-7; D: .; V: TRBV13
CDR3: CASAWAGTYNEQFF; DNA: TGTGCCAGTGCCTGGGCAGGGACCTACAATGAGCAGTTCTTC; size: .; J: TRBJ2-1; D: .; V: TRBV19
CDR3: CASSYTSWDTQYF; DNA: TGTGCCAGCAGTTACACCTCTTGGGATACGCAGTATTTT; size: .; J: TRBJ2-3; D: .; V: TRBV6-5
CDR3: CASSLWGETQYF; DNA: TGTGCCAGCAGCTTATGGGGTGAGACCCAGTACTTC; size: once; J: TRBJ2-5; D: .; V: TRBV7-2
CDR3: CAGGDSLYEQYF; DNA: TGTGCCGGGGGGGACAGCCTCTACGAGCAGTACTTC; size: .; J: TRBJ2-7; D: .; V: TRBV28